The rows below give T cell receptor beta chains drawn from one sample of a study of cytomegalovirus exposure and HLA in healthy donors. Profiling relied on immunoSEQ multiplex PCR, and the TCRdb table lists in-frame clones only, not all of them. The table shows 200,000 or so clones, with roughly 84% occurring only once. The sequencing sample was made of PBMCs. The receptors shown here come from a human donor in good health. Both conserved end residues are part of each CDR3. Fields, in order: J gene, V gene, D gene, clone size, CDR3 DNA, CDR3 protein. A D gene is named only where the DNA matches it firmly. Clone size is stated in some rows and not others, as once, few, many or a class when expanded.

TRBJ1-2,TRBV6-6,TRBD1,-,TGTGCCAGCGTCCGGGACAGGAACTATGGCTACACCTTC,CASVRDRNYGYTF
TRBJ1-2,TRBV11-2,TRBD1,-,TGTGCCAGCAGCTTTGAGGGACAGGGAAGAGGCTACACCTTC,CASSFEGQGRGYTF
TRBJ2-7,TRBV5-8,-,-,TGTGCCAGCAGCTTGGCCACGGGGTTATCGTACGAGCAGTACTTC,CASSLATGLSYEQYF
TRBJ2-3,TRBV2,TRBD2,-,TGTGCCAGCAGTCGACTAGCGGGATCCACAGATACGCAGTATTTT,CASSRLAGSTDTQYF
TRBJ2-2,TRBV4-1,TRBD2,-,TGCGCCAGCAGCCAGGTGGCTAGCGGGGGCACCGGGGAGCTGTTTTTT,CASSQVASGGTGELFF
TRBJ2-3,TRBV7-3,-,-,TGTGCCAGCAGCTTGGAGGCCACAGATACGCAGTATTTT,CASSLEATDTQYF
TRBJ1-1,TRBV6-1,TRBD1,few,TGTGCCAGCAGTGCAGGGGGCACTGAAGCTTTCTTT,CASSAGGTEAFF
TRBJ2-1,TRBV27,-,-,TGTGCCAGCAGTTTCCTTCGAAACCAAGGTCAGAGCGAATACAATGAGCAGTTCTTC,CASSFLRNQGQSEYNEQFF
TRBJ1-2,TRBV25-1,-,-,TGTGCCAGCAGTGCATGGACAGAGATCTATGGCTACACCTTC,CASSAWTEIYGYTF
TRBJ2-3,TRBV4-2,TRBD1,-,TGTGCCAGCAGCCCGGGACAGGGGGCCGCAGATACGCAGTATTTT,CASSPGQGAADTQYF
TRBJ1-1,TRBV27,-,once,TGTGCCAGCAGGTCGAGGGGGTTTGGCACTGAAGCTTTCTTT,CASRSRGFGTEAFF
TRBJ2-6,TRBV6-1,-,-,TGTGCCAGCAGTGAACAAGGGGCTGGGGCCAACGTCCTGACTTTC,CASSEQGAGANVLTF
TRBJ2-1,TRBV7-6,TRBD2,-,TGTGCCAGCAGCTTGTTAGCGGGAGGCGGCTACAATGAGCAGTTCTTC,CASSLLAGGGYNEQFF
TRBJ1-2,TRBV4-1,TRBD1,-,TGCGCCAGCAGCCAGACTCCCGGGACAGGGAACTATGGCTACACCTTC,CASSQTPGTGNYGYTF
TRBJ2-3,TRBV18,TRBD2,-,TGTGCCAGCTCACTGAAGGCGGGAGGATGGGATACGCAGTATTTT,CASSLKAGGWDTQYF
TRBJ1-3,TRBV5-4,TRBD1,-,TGTGCCAGCAGCTCGGACAGGGGGCTGGGAAACACCATATATTTT,CASSSDRGLGNTIYF
TRBJ1-5,TRBV28,TRBD1,-,TGTGCCAGCAGCCCTGACAGGGTCGGTGGTATAAGCAATCAGCCCCAGCATTTT,CASSPDRVGGISNQPQHF
TRBJ2-1,TRBV19,TRBD2,-,TGTGCCAGTAGTAGCAGCGGGACGGTTAATCGCTCCTACAATGAGCAGTTCTTC,CASSSSGTVNRSYNEQFF
TRBJ1-4,TRBV10-3,-,once,TGTGCCATCAGTGAGCCTGGGGAGGGCCTCGAAAAACTGTTTTTT,CAISEPGEGLEKLFF
TRBJ2-6,TRBV12-5,-,-,TGTGCTAGTGGCTTCGGTTTCCGAACTGGGGCCAACGTCCTGACTTTC,CASGFGFRTGANVLTF
TRBJ1-2,TRBV28,-,-,TGTGCCAGCAGTCAACCCCGCCAGGGACACTGGTATGGCTACACCTTC,CASSQPRQGHWYGYTF
TRBJ1-2,TRBV18,-,once,TGTGCCAGCTCACCACTGTCGGAGGCGGGCTATGGCTACACCTTC,CASSPLSEAGYGYTF
TRBJ1-4,TRBV28,-,-,TGTGCCAGCAGTTCCGGGACGGGGGTGGGGGATGAAAAACTGTTTTTT,CASSSGTGVGDEKLFF
TRBJ2-5,TRBV7-6,TRBD2,-,TGTGCCAGCAGCTTAGCGGTCGTACTAGCGGGGCAAGAGACCCAGTACTTC,CASSLAVVLAGQETQYF
TRBJ2-3,TRBV7-2,-,-,TGTGCCAGCAGCCAGAACCCGGGACTGACATATACGCAGTATTTT,CASSQNPGLTYTQYF
TRBJ2-2,TRBV5-1,TRBD2,-,TGCGCCAGCAGCTTGGCCGAGGGACTAGCGGGAGTCGGGGAGCTGTTTTTT,CASSLAEGLAGVGELFF
TRBJ2-4,TRBV11-2,TRBD1,-,TGTGCCAGCAGCCAAGGGACAGGGGAGGTCATTCAGTACTTC,CASSQGTGEVIQYF
TRBJ2-7,TRBV4-3,-,few,TGCGCCAGCAGCCAAGAAGGGGGTCTGGTCGGCTCCTACGAGCAGTACTTC,CASSQEGGLVGSYEQYF
TRBJ2-2,TRBV7-3,-,few,TGTGCCAGCAGCTCCCGTAACACCGGGGAGCTGTTTTTT,CASSSRNTGELFF
TRBJ2-2,TRBV9,-,-,TGTGCCAGCAGCGTTTCTACCGCGAACACCGGGGAGCTGTTTTTT,CASSVSTANTGELFF
TRBJ2-7,TRBV6-1,-,-,TGTGCCAGCAGTGAATGGTTGAGCTCCTACGAGCAGTACTTC,CASSEWLSSYEQYF
TRBJ2-7,TRBV27,TRBD1,-,TGTGCCAGCAGTTTACCCGGGACAGGGGGGCGCGAGCAGTACTTC,CASSLPGTGGREQYF
TRBJ2-3,TRBV5-1,-,-,TGCGCCAGCAGCTTGTCTAGAATTACAGATACGCAGTATTTT,CASSLSRITDTQYF
TRBJ2-5,TRBV7-6,TRBD2,-,TGTGCCAGCAGCTTAAGTCCTAGCGGGGGGGAGACCCAGTACTTC,CASSLSPSGGETQYF
TRBJ2-5,TRBV2,-,-,TGTGCCAGCCGCGTTGGGAGGTTCCACCAAGAGACCCAGTACTTC,CASRVGRFHQETQYF
TRBJ1-5,TRBV7-9,-,-,TGTTCCAGCAGCCCGTCCGGGGGGAATCAGCCCCAGCATTTT,CSSSPSGGNQPQHF
TRBJ2-3,TRBV10-3,TRBD2,-,TGTGCCATCAGGAGCCCTGCTAGCGGGGAGAGCACAGATACGCAGTATTTT,CAIRSPASGESTDTQYF
TRBJ2-1,TRBV7-8,-,-,TGTGCCAGCAGCTCGCCCGTGGGCGGGGGCAAGAATGAGCAGTTCTTC,CASSSPVGGGKNEQFF
TRBJ1-5,TRBV19,-,-,TGTGCCAGTAGTATCGGGGGGGGCCCCAATCAGCCCCAGCATTTT,CASSIGGGPNQPQHF
TRBJ2-7,TRBV19,-,-,TGTGCCAGTAGTATAGGAGGAACCTACGAGCAGTACTTC,CASSIGGTYEQYF
TRBJ2-7,TRBV5-1,-,-,TGCGCCAGCGCCTCAGGGGATCCTTCCTACGAGCAGTACTTC,CASASGDPSYEQYF